This T cell receptor (beta chain) derives from a study of shared clonotypes between healthy human individuals. The study separated CD4+ cells into CD45RA+ naive and CD45RA-negative memory subsets. Overall study findings and caveats: Read depth was anticipated to influence clonotype sharing among donors.

Concerning this clone: Its antigen is currently unknown.

The CDR3 runs to 17 residues. J gave up 4 bases and V 1 base, and 9 bases lay outside the gene matches. The germline V gene encodes CDR1 MGHRA and CDR2 YSYEKL. Several immunoSEQ plates held equal portions of the genomic DNA taken from each subset. TCRdb keeps only in-frame clones here, not all; method: immunoSEQ multiplex PCR. Of approximately 1.5 million clones listed, approximately 98% are singletons. The source of this sequence is a young man in good health. The V and J genes are TRBV4-1 and TRBJ2-7; TRBD2 matches at 11 bases. Sequencing was done on a sample of naive CD4+ T cells sorted from blood. Subset described: CD45RA+ positively selected. DNA for the CDR3: TGCGCCAGCAGCCAAGCGCCCGGGCTAGCGGGAGGTTACGAGCAGTACTTC. It specifies CASSQAPGLAGGYEQYF.